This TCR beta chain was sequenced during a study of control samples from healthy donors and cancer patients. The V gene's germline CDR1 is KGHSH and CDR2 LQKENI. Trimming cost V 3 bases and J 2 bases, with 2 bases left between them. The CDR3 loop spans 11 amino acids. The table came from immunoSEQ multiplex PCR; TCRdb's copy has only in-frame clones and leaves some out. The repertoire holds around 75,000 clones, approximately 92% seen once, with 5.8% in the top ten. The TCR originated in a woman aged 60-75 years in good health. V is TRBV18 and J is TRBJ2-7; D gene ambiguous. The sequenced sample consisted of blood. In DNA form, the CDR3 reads TGTGCCAGCTCACCGGCCTACGAGCAGTACTTC. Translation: CASSPAYEQYF.